This TCR beta chain was found in a study of blood T cells in healthy people across ages. Broader study findings: Long-lived donors had more naive CD4+ cells and higher diversity than aged donors.

Notes on this clonotype: Its antigen is not known.

Samples each yielded at least 6 micrograms of total RNA. For the second PCR, which ran for roughly 6 to 12 cycles, a sample-barcoded 5' primer and a J-beta primer mix were used. TCRdb re-called the 5' RACE reads with MiXCR, one entry per CDR3 protein. The sample has about 930,000 distinct CDR3 sequences; almost 30% are singletons. In addition, the sample was reused for a study of T cells of mothers and their children. That study reports: Around 3 million TCR beta reads per child versus over 9.5 million per mother.

This TCR came from a woman in her thirties or forties in good health. Specimen: blood.

In nucleotides, the CDR3 is TGCGCCAGCAGCTTCCGACAGGTTGGTGCTGAAGCTTTCTTT. Encoded protein: CASSFRQVGAEAFF. The V call is TRBV5-1, the J call TRBJ1-1; D perhaps matches TRBD1 (6 bases). Trimming took off 2 bases at V and 6 bases at J, with 14 bases between the two ends. CDR3 size: 14 residues. Germline-derived CDR1 and CDR2 are SGHRS and YFSETQ.